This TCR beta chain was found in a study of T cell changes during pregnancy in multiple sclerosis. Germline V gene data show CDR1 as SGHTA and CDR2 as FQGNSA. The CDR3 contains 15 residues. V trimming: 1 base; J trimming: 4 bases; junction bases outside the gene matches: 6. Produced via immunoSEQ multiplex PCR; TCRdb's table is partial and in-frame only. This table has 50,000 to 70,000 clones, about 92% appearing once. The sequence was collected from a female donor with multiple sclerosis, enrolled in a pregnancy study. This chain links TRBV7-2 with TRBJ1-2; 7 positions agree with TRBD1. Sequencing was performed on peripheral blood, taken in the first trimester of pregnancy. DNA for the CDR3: TGTGCCAGCAGCTTAGAGTCCCAGGGGGGCTATGGCTACACCTTC. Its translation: CASSLESQGGYGYTF.